These T cell receptor beta chains were read from a single sample in a study of cytomegalovirus exposure and HLA in healthy donors. The table came from immunoSEQ multiplex PCR; TCRdb's copy has only in-frame clones and leaves some out. The sample lists about 200,000 clones, 82% seen once, with about 2.6% in the top ten. The sample taken for sequencing was PBMCs. These receptors were taken from a woman in her thirties or forties in good health and CMV-seronegative. The CDR3 runs from the conserved cysteine through the conserved F or W. A D gene is named only where the DNA matches it firmly. Expanded clones get a size class; other rows say once, few or many, or leave the size out.

TRBJ1-2	14	TRBV19	NA	NA	CASQDRWGYYGYTF	TGTGCCAGTCAGGACAGATGGGGCTACTATGGCTACACCTTC
TRBJ1-2	17	TRBV14	NA	TRBD1	CASSPRQGWSIDYGYTF	TGTGCCAGCAGCCCTCGACAGGGATGGAGTATCGACTATGGCTACACCTTC
TRBJ1-5	18	TRBV4-1	NA	NA	CASSLSRGSAGSNQPQHF	TGCGCCAGCAGCCTCTCTCGGGGTTCTGCGGGGAGCAATCAGCCCCAGCATTTT
TRBJ2-7	14	TRBV7-9	NA	TRBD2	CASSVSGSMTEQYF	TGTGCCAGCAGCGTGAGCGGGAGCATGACCGAGCAGTACTTC
TRBJ1-2	14	TRBV28	NA	NA	CASSLTAGNYGYTF	TGTGCCAGCAGTCTAACTGCAGGGAACTATGGCTACACCTTC
TRBJ1-5	14	TRBV7-8	NA	NA	CASSLAGSGQPQHF	TGTGCCAGCAGCTTAGCTGGGTCGGGGCAGCCCCAGCATTTT
TRBJ2-5	12	TRBV6-1	NA	NA	CASSRDRETQYF	TGTGCCAGCAGTCGTGATCGGGAGACCCAGTACTTC
TRBJ1-5	13	TRBV7-2	NA	NA	CASSSQGNQPQHF	TGTGCCAGCAGCTCTCAGGGGAACCAGCCCCAGCATTTT
TRBJ2-3	16	TRBV5-1	once	NA	CASSSETEYLADTQYF	TGCGCCAGCAGCTCGGAGACGGAGTACTTGGCAGATACGCAGTATTTT
TRBJ2-7	15	TRBV2	NA	TRBD2	CASSAETSGRVEQYF	TGTGCCAGCAGCGCCGAGACTAGCGGGAGGGTCGAGCAGTACTTC
TRBJ2-7	14	TRBV18	NA	TRBD1	CASQGQGSSYEQYF	TGTGCCAGCCAGGGACAGGGTAGTTCCTACGAGCAGTACTTC
TRBJ2-2	18	TRBV27	NA	TRBD2	CASRQNGLAGTNTGELFF	TGTGCCAGCAGACAAAACGGGCTAGCGGGGACGAACACCGGGGAGCTGTTTTTT
TRBJ2-7	13	TRBV7-9	NA	NA	CASSLRGSYEQYF	TGTGCCAGCAGCTTGAGGGGGAGCTACGAGCAGTACTTC
TRBJ1-1	13	TRBV5-4	NA	NA	CASTSPGSPEAFF	TGTGCCAGCACCTCCCCGGGGTCCCCTGAAGCTTTCTTT
TRBJ2-2	15	TRBV7-9	NA	TRBD1	CASSPDRVGTGELFF	TGTGCCAGCAGCCCTGACAGGGTTGGGACCGGGGAGCTGTTTTTT
TRBJ2-1	14	TRBV19	NA	NA	CATVADFRGNEQFF	TGTGCAACAGTGGCAGATTTTCGTGGGAATGAGCAGTTCTTC
TRBJ2-1	16	TRBV7-3	NA	TRBD2	CASSWTSGSPLDEQFF	TGTGCCAGCAGCTGGACTAGCGGGAGTCCCTTGGATGAGCAGTTCTTC
TRBJ2-5	12	TRBV7-8	NA	NA	CASSLIRETQYF	TGTGCCAGCAGCCTCATACGGGAGACCCAGTACTTC
TRBJ1-3	15	TRBV6-1	NA	TRBD1	CASRRPGQSLDTIYF	TGTGCCAGCAGGAGACCGGGACAGTCTTTGGACACCATATATTTT
TRBJ2-7	15	TRBV5-1	NA	TRBD1	CASRGPDRGIYEQYF	TGCGCCAGCAGGGGGCCGGACAGGGGGATCTACGAGCAGTACTTC
TRBJ1-1	14	TRBV4-2	NA	NA	CASSQDIVNTEAFF	TGTGCCAGCAGCCAAGATATAGTGAACACTGAAGCTTTCTTT
TRBJ2-7	15	TRBV18	NA	TRBD1	CASSPGTGAQYEQYF	TGTGCCAGCTCCCCAGGGACAGGGGCGCAGTACGAGCAGTACTTC
TRBJ1-1	16	TRBV9	NA	TRBD1	CASSVGHRGRVIEAFF	TGTGCCAGCAGCGTAGGTCACAGGGGACGCGTCATTGAAGCTTTCTTT
TRBJ1-1	14	TRBV11-2	NA	NA	CASSLARGNTEAFF	TGTGCCAGCAGCTTAGCCAGGGGGAACACTGAAGCTTTCTTT
TRBJ1-5	12	TRBV18	NA	NA	CASSTGNQPQHF	TGTGCCAGCTCCACAGGGAATCAGCCCCAGCATTTT
TRBJ2-3	16	TRBV18	NA	TRBD2	CASSPRLVGGTDTQYF	TGTGCCAGCTCACCTCGACTAGTCGGGGGGACAGATACGCAGTATTTT
TRBJ2-1	18	TRBV2	NA	TRBD2	CASSLRGASGLANNEQFF	TGTGCCAGCAGTCTACGCGGTGCCTCGGGACTAGCGAATAATGAGCAGTTCTTC
TRBJ2-5	16	TRBV2	NA	TRBD2	CASSPGGGSRGETQYF	TGTGCCAGCAGTCCCGGGGGGGGCAGCCGGGGGGAGACCCAGTACTTC
TRBJ1-1	10	TRBV21-1	NA	NA	CASPNTEAFF	TGTGCCAGCCCAAACACTGAAGCTTTCTTT
TRBJ1-1	15	TRBV19	NA	TRBD1	CASSSSTGGRTEAFF	TGTGCCAGTAGTTCGTCGACAGGGGGCCGCACTGAAGCTTTCTTT
TRBJ2-1	16	TRBV7-8	NA	TRBD2	CASSLFPRGRRPEQFF	TGTGCCAGCAGCTTGTTCCCTCGCGGGAGACGTCCTGAGCAGTTCTTC